The present T cell receptor beta chain was sequenced within a study of CD8+ T cells in alopecia areata. At the level of the study: Tofacitinib was taken orally by treated patients, and the dose was 5 to 10 mg twice daily. Study conclusions and caveats: With one nonresponder, baseline CD8+ expansion's link to response remains uncertain.

A note on this clone: Its antigen is not known.

Sequencing relied on a cDNA template that was reverse transcribed from extracted RNA. The assay was immunoSEQ multiplex PCR, and TCRdb's table has in-frame clones only and misses some. In the table there are 150,000 to 200,000 clones, roughly 60% of which are singletons. Trimming left V 2 bases short and J 5 bases short, with 18 bases between. CDR1 is GTSNPN and CDR2 is SVGIG in the germline V gene (reference sequence). This CDR3 is 15 amino acids long. Described treatment: oral pan-JAK inhibitor, 5-10 mg twice daily. Sorted populations comprised CD4+ and CD8+ T cells obtained from PBMCs. This clonotype was sampled from a human donor with alopecia areata. This chain links TRBV30 with TRBJ2-5, with D tentatively TRBD1 (7 bases). The material sequenced was CD4+ T cells sorted from blood, taken at week 24, from a patient treated with tofacitinib. The CDR3 is CAWSITSRGAETQYF. The CDR3 DNA sequence: TGTGCCTGGAGTATCACTAGCAGGGGGGCCGAGACCCAGTACTTC.